This T cell receptor beta chain was captured in a study of cytomegalovirus exposure and HLA in healthy donors. Whole-study results and caveats: In an earlier analysis, about 90% or about 30%: the productive usage of most TCR beta V segments. The study listed roughly 150 cytomegalovirus-associated TCR beta chains.

Use of 60 Vbeta and 13 Jbeta primers characterized the PCR. Sequenced by immunoSEQ multiplex PCR; TCRdb stores in-frame clones only, minus some. The data show some 130,000 clones, with approximately 82% seen just once and approximately 1.5% held by the top ten. As concerns this clone: Its antigen is as yet unknown.

Trimming shortened V by 4 bases and J by 0 bases, and 4 bases separated the two germline ends. CDR3 length: 11 amino acids. CDR1 DFQATT and CDR2 SNEGSKA come from the germline V gene (reference sequence). The sequenced material came from PBMCs. V is TRBV20-1 and J is TRBJ2-7; D unresolved. The clonotype comes from a female donor in good health and CMV-seronegative. CDR3 sequence reads: CSATYSYEQYF. DNA for the CDR3: TGCAGTGCTACTTACTCCTACGAGCAGTACTTC.